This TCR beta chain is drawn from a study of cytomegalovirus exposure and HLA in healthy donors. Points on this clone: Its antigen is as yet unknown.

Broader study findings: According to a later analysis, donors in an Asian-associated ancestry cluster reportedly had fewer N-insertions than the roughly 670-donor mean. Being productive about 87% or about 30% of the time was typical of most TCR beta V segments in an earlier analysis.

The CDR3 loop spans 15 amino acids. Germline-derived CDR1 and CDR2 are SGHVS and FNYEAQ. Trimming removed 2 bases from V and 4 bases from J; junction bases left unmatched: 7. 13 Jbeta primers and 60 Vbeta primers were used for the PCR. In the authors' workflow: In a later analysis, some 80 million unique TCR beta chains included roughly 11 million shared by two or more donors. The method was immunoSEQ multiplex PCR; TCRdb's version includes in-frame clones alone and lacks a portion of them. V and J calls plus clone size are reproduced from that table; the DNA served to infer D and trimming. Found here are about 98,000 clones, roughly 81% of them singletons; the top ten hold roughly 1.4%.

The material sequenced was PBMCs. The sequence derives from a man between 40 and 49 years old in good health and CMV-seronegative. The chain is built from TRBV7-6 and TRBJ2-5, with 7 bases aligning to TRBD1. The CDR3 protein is CASSLLGQTTETQYF. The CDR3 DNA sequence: TGTGCCAGCAGCTTACTGGGACAGACGACAGAGACCCAGTACTTC. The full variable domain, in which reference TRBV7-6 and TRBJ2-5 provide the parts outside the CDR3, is GAGVSQSPRYKVTKRGQDVALRCDPISGHVSLYWYRQALGQGPEFLTYFNYEAQQDKSGLPNDRFSAERPEGSISTLTIQRTEQRDSAMYRCASSLLGQTTETQYFGPGTRLLVL.